This T cell receptor beta chain was retrieved from a study of PD-L1 blockade in urothelial cancer. Study overall: Blood drawn 3 weeks (second dose) and 6 weeks after treatment start was analyzed. Among blood samples, the median T cell count was some 140,000. Study-wide results and limits: Pretreatment blood TCR clonality under the median forecast improved survival.

As to this clone: Its antigen remains unidentified.

Germline CDR1 reads LNHDA; CDR2 reads SQIVND (reference sequence). Trimming removed 3 bases from V and 11 bases from J; junction bases left unmatched: 1. CDR3 length equals 12 residues. Sequenced by immunoSEQ multiplex PCR; TCRdb stores in-frame clones only, minus some. The sample has roughly 91,000 clones; over 65% are singletons. Noted time point: pretreatment peripheral blood. Samples spanned pretreatment and treatment, with 1 to 8 time points per patient. The sample consisted of PBMCs, taken around atezolizumab (anti-PD-L1) treatment. This TCR was sampled from a man between 60 and 75 years old with urothelial cancer. The rearrangement uses TRBV19 and TRBJ1-6; 7 bases match TRBD1. CDR3 protein: CASSIRGAPLHF. As DNA, the CDR3 is TGTGCCAGTAGTATCAGGGGGGCACCCCTCCACTTT.